These 26 T cell receptor beta chains originate from one sample sequenced in a study of cytomegalovirus exposure and HLA in healthy donors. PCR involved 60 Vbeta and 13 Jbeta primers. Measured with immunoSEQ multiplex PCR; TCRdb has only the in-frame clones, and not every one. Of 75,000 to 100,000 clones detected, under 75% appear once; the ten largest clones hold 1.2%. The sequencing sample was made of PBMCs. These receptors all stem from a female donor in good health and CMV-seronegative.

The chain combines TRBV4-1 with TRBJ1-2; 7 bases fit TRBD1. Germline V CDR1 and CDR2: MGHRA, YSYEKL. This CDR3 is built from 17 residues. Trimming at V came to 0 bases and at J to 2 bases, leaving 9 bases not matched to a gene. DNA of the CDR3: TGCGCCAGCAGCCAAGAAGGAGAGGCAGGGGGGAACTATGGCTACACCTTC. It is translated as CASSQEGEAGGNYGYTF.

The V call is TRBV19, the J call TRBJ1-2; unclear D gene. The V gene lost 4 bases and the J gene lost 3 bases, with 9 bases spanning the gap. Germline assignment: CDR1 LNHDA and CDR2 SQIVND (reference sequence). The CDR3 spans 13 residues. CDR3 sequence: CASSSDYDYGYTF. The CDR3 DNA reads as TGTGCCAGTAGTAGCGACTATGACTATGGCTACACCTTC.

The chain carries TRBV5-1 and TRBJ2-1; TRBD1 is a possible D gene (5 bases). CDR1 and CDR2 (germline): SGHRS, YFSETQ. The CDR3 is made up of 16 amino acids. V was cut by 5 bases and J by 5 bases, with 20 bases left in between. Here the CDR3 reads CASSPPPGPYHNEQFF. The CDR3 nucleotides read TGCGCCAGCAGTCCGCCCCCAGGGCCATACCACAATGAGCAGTTCTTC.

This rearrangement joins TRBV7-8 to TRBJ2-7, with TRBD1 identical over 9 bases. The germline V gene encodes CDR1 SGHVS and CDR2 FQNEAQ. This CDR3 has 15 residues. J gave up 3 bases and V 3 bases, and 6 bases lay outside the gene matches. DNA of the CDR3: TGTGCCAGCAGCTTGAATACAGGGGGCGGCTACGAGCAGTACTTC. It codes for CASSLNTGGGYEQYF. The full variable domain, in which reference TRBV7-8 and TRBJ2-7 provide the parts outside the CDR3, is GAGVSQSPRYKVAKRGQDVALRCDPISGHVSLFWYQQALGQGPEFLTYFQNEAQLDKSGLPSDRFFAERPEGSVSTLKIQRTQQEDSAVYLCASSLNTGGGYEQYFGPGTRLTVT.

The rearrangement uses TRBV30 and TRBJ2-3, with TRBD2 matching over 7 bases. V was clipped by 3 bases and J by 1 base; unmatched bases: 10. The CDR3 has 16 amino acids. Germline V gives CDR1 GTSNPN, CDR2 SVGIG (reference sequence). CDR3: CAWREAGLLRTDTQYF. The CDR3 DNA sequence: TGTGCCTGGAGGGAAGCGGGGCTACTTCGCACAGATACGCAGTATTTT. Together with reference TRBV30 and TRBJ2-3, the CDR3 gives the full variable domain: SQTIHQWPATLVQPVGSPLSLECTVEGTSNPNLYWYRQAAGRGLQLLFYSVGIGQISSEVPQNLSASRPQDRQFILSSKKLLLSDSGFYLCAWREAGLLRTDTQYFGPGTRLTVL.

The V gene is TRBV14, the J gene TRBJ1-2; possible D gene TRBD1, 5 bases. CDR1 is SGHDN, CDR2 FVKESK, per germline. This CDR3 comprises 15 residues. The germline V and J ends were trimmed by 0 bases and 3 bases, with 11 bases remaining between them. CDR3 nucleotides: TGTGCCAGCAGCCAAGATGTGCAGGGCTACTATGGCTACACCTTC. Translated, it gives CASSQDVQGYYGYTF.

The V and J genes are TRBV6-4 and TRBJ2-2; TRBD2 is a possible D gene (5 bases). Germline V gene lookup returns CDR1 MRHNA and CDR2 SNTAGT. The CDR3 covers 14 residues. The ends were cut back, 10 bases at V and 3 bases at J, with 15 bases in the middle. Written as DNA, the CDR3 is TGTGCCACTAAAAGAGAGGGCGACACCGGGGAGCTGTTTTTT. As protein: CATKREGDTGELFF.

The chain employs TRBV30 and TRBJ2-1; D uncertain. Germline V gene sequence: CDR1 GTSNPN, CDR2 SVGIG (reference sequence). The V end lost 0 bases, the J end lost 12 bases, and 9 bases lay between the germline ends. The CDR3 length is 11 residues. The CDR3 DNA follows: TGTGCCTGGAGTGTAAAAGGCGGGCAGTTCTTC. It translates to CAWSVKGGQFF.

This sequence joins TRBV6-6 and TRBJ2-7; D perhaps matches TRBD2 (6 bases). Germline V gene data show CDR1 as MNHNY and CDR2 as SVGAGI (reference sequence). CDR3 length: 13 amino acids. V gave up 2 bases and J gave up 4 bases, with 9 bases separating them. The CDR3 DNA sequence: TGTGCCAGCAGTTACGGGGGGATTTACGAGCAGTACTTC. Translation gives CASSYGGIYEQYF.

V is TRBV27 and J is TRBJ1-5; 8 positions agree with TRBD1. The CDR3 is made up of 13 amino acids. Germline CDR1 MNHEY, CDR2 SMNVEV (reference sequence). V lost 4 bases, J lost 6 bases, and 2 bases stayed unmatched. CDR3 in DNA: TGTGCCAGCAGTTCAGGGGGCCGTCAGCCCCAGCATTTT. Protein: CASSSGGRQPQHF.

This chain links TRBV29-1 with TRBJ2-3; 7 positions agree with TRBD2. The germline V gene encodes CDR1 SQVTM and CDR2 ANQGSEA. The CDR3 is made up of 15 amino acids. Trimming at V came to 4 bases and at J to 1 base, leaving 8 bases not matched to a gene. The CDR3 is CSVGRTSARTDTQYF. Here the CDR3 DNA reads TGCAGCGTTGGGAGAACTAGCGCCCGCACAGATACGCAGTATTTT.

The chain couples TRBV19 to TRBJ1-1; D perhaps matches TRBD1 (6 bases). The CDR3 length is 15 residues. The germline V gene encodes CDR1 LNHDA and CDR2 SQIVND (reference sequence). The germline V and J ends were trimmed by 3 bases and 4 bases, with 15 bases remaining between them. The CDR3, as DNA: TGTGCCAGTAGTATTGTGGGGGCACGGGGCACTGAAGCTTTCTTT. Translating gives CASSIVGARGTEAFF.

This sequence joins TRBV16 and TRBJ1-6; D may be TRBD1 (5 bases). The CDR3 spans 15 residues. Germline-derived CDR1 and CDR2 are KGHSY and FQNENV. Trimming pared 3 bases from V and 10 bases from J, leaving 16 bases between. The CDR3 coding sequence is TGTGCCAGCAGCCAGCAACAGGAAATGTACTCACCCCTCCACTTT. Protein product: CASSQQQEMYSPLHF.

With respect to this clone: At the DNA level, this CDR3 is encoded by other sequences in the same sample as well. This sequence joins TRBV7-9 and TRBJ1-1; D is unresolved. This CDR3 spans 11 amino acids. V gave up 6 bases and J gave up 1 base, with 3 bases separating them. Germline CDR1 and CDR2: SEHNR and FQNEAQ (reference sequence). CDR3 loop: CASSRNTEAFF. CDR3 nucleotides: TGTGCCAGCAGTAGGAACACTGAAGCTTTCTTT. The entire variable domain, with the rest obtained from reference TRBV7-9 and TRBJ1-1, is as follows: DTGVSQNPRHKITKRGQNVTFRCDPISEHNRLYWYRQTLGQGPEFLTYFQNEAQLEKSRLLSDRFSAERPKGSFSTLEIQRTEQGDSAMYLCASSRNTEAFFGQGTRLTVV.

The chain couples TRBV28 to TRBJ2-6, with a tentative D call TRBD1 (6 bases). Germline V gives CDR1 MDHEN, CDR2 SYDVKM. V shed 3 bases and J shed 6 bases, with 12 bases lying between them. CDR3 length equals 15 residues. Here the CDR3 DNA reads TGTGCCAGCAGTTTTAGTTGGGGACAGGCCAACGTCCTGACTTTC. Translated: CASSFSWGQANVLTF.

The chain combines TRBV12-5 with TRBJ2-1; 7 bases match TRBD1. V dropped 4 bases and J dropped 9; count of bases not matched to a gene: 9. CDR3 length: 14 amino acids. Germline loops: CDR1 LGHNT, CDR2 FRNRAP. Here the CDR3 DNA reads TGTGCTAGTGGTTGGGGGACAGAAGGGAGTGAGCAGTTCTTC. It specifies CASGWGTEGSEQFF.

The V gene is TRBV7-8, the J gene TRBJ2-7; D ambiguous. The germline V gene encodes CDR1 SGHVS and CDR2 FQNEAQ. V was shortened by 5 bases and J by 0 bases, with 11 bases between the two germline ends. The CDR3 is made up of 14 amino acids. The DNA for the CDR3 is TGTGCCAGCAGCCCGAGCCCGAGCTCCTACGAGCAGTACTTC. Translated: CASSPSPSSYEQYF.

The V call is TRBV28, the J call TRBJ1-5; weak D call: TRBD1 (6 bases). The V and J ends lost 1 base and 4 bases respectively, with 11 bases between them. CDR1 and CDR2 from the germline V gene are MDHEN and SYDVKM. This CDR3 spans 15 amino acids. The CDR3 reads CASSLSTQGNQPQHF. CDR3 bases: TGTGCCAGCAGTTTATCTACCCAGGGGAATCAGCCCCAGCATTTT.

The V and J genes are TRBV7-3 and TRBJ1-1; TRBD1 matches 9 bases. Per germline, CDR1 SGHTA and CDR2 FQGTGA. The CDR3 covers 14 residues. V dropped 3 bases and J dropped 5; count of bases not matched to a gene: 4. Written as DNA, the CDR3 is TGTGCCAGCAGCTTGACAGGGGGAGGGACTGAAGCTTTCTTT. As protein: CASSLTGGGTEAFF.

This chain joins TRBV19 and TRBJ2-3; 10 bases are shared with TRBD2. The V gene's germline CDR1 is LNHDA and CDR2 SQIVND (reference sequence). CDR3 size: 15 residues. The J segment lost 0 bases and the V segment lost 8 bases, leaving 5 bases of the junction unmatched. As DNA, the CDR3 is TGTGCCAGTCTCCAGACTAGCGGGAGCACAGATACGCAGTATTTT. Protein sequence: CASLQTSGSTDTQYF.

The table lists this clone with a few counts. V usage is TRBV11-1 and J usage is TRBJ1-1; D unresolved. The CDR3 is 14 amino acids. Trimming cost V 5 bases and J 6 bases, with 16 bases left between them. Germline values: CDR1 SGHAT, CDR2 FQDESV (reference sequence). DNA for the CDR3: TGTGCCAGCAGCGAACGACACTGGGGAGCTGAAGCTTTCTTT. It specifies CASSERHWGAEAFF. The variable domain in full, with the rest retrieved from reference TRBV11-1 and TRBJ1-1, is EAEVAQSPRYKITEKSQAVAFWCDPISGHATLYWYRQILGQGPELLVQFQDESVVDDSQLPKDRFSAERLKGVDSTLKIQPAELGDSAMYLCASSERHWGAEAFFGQGTRLTVV.

This clone was observed a handful of times. The chain combines TRBV27 with TRBJ2-3, with D possibly TRBD2 on 5 matching bases. Germline V CDR1 and CDR2: MNHEY, SMNVEV (reference sequence). V was pared by 2 bases and J by 2 bases, with 5 bases between. The CDR3 is 13 amino acids. The CDR3 coding sequence is TGTGCCAGCAGTTTACTAGCCACAGATACGCAGTATTTT. This translates into CASSLLATDTQYF.

This clone was found a few times. The J gene is TRBJ1-2, the V gene TRBV6-5; 9 positions agree with TRBD1. Germline loops: CDR1 MNHEY, CDR2 SVGAGI. CDR3 size: 14 residues. With V trimmed by 5 bases and J by 1 base, 2 bases remained unmatched. The CDR3 region is CASSRDRDNYGYTF. CDR3 DNA sequence: TGTGCCAGCAGTCGGGACAGGGATAACTATGGCTACACCTTC.

The genes are TRBV5-6 and TRBJ2-3; TRBD2 agrees at 14 bases. This CDR3 comprises 17 residues. The germline gives CDR1 SGHDT, CDR2 YYEEEE. V lost 0 bases and J lost 4; bases outside the gene matches: 4. This CDR3 reads CASSLVTSGGGADTQYF. DNA of the CDR3: TGTGCCAGCAGCTTGGTGACTAGCGGGGGGGGAGCAGATACGCAGTATTTT.

This clone has only one observation. The J gene is TRBJ1-5, the V gene TRBV4-1; TRBD1 might be the D (6 bases). CDR1 is MGHRA, CDR2 YSYEKL, per germline. CDR3 length: 16 amino acids. V was cut by 3 bases and J by 7 bases, with 19 bases left in between. CDR3 nucleotide sequence: TGCGCCAGCAGCCAGGGGAGGGGGGGACAAACGCAGCCCCAGCATTTT. Its protein product is CASSQGRGGQTQPQHF.

This clone was counted once. The gene calls are TRBV9 and TRBJ2-3; 10 bases agree with TRBD2. The CDR3 has 15 residues. Germline V CDR1 and CDR2: SGDLS, YYNGEE. V lost 6 bases to trimming and J lost 2 bases; unmatched junction nucleotides: 6. CDR3 DNA sequence: TGTGCCAGCACCCTTAGCGGGGGGCTCACAGATACGCAGTATTTT. This gives the protein CASTLSGGLTDTQYF.